These 8 T cell receptor beta chains originate from one sample sequenced in a study of graft-versus-host responses after intestinal transplantation. Sequencing used immunoSEQ multiplex PCR; TCRdb keeps in-frame clones, though not all of them. The sample holds 30,000 or so clones, around 83% seen once. Their cognate antigens are unknown. Specimen: unstimulated CD8+ T cells sorted from spleen or lymph node cells, collected before intestinal transplant. The receptors here all came from a human donor who received an intestinal transplant.

The rearrangement joins TRBV4-1 to TRBJ1-2; a weak D match, TRBD1 (5 bases). The germline CDR1 and CDR2 sequences are MGHRA and YSYEKL. V was pared by 0 bases and J by 4 bases, with 12 bases between. There are 15 residues in the CDR3. CDR3 coding DNA: TGCGCCAGCAGCCAAGATCCAGGGCCTCCCTATGGCTACACCTTC. Translated, it gives CASSQDPGPPYGYTF.

This clone was counted a single time. The chain couples TRBV28 to TRBJ2-1, with TRBD2 identical over 8 bases. CDR3 size: 14 residues. Germline loops: CDR1 MDHEN, CDR2 SYDVKM. Unmatched junction bases numbered 3, after V lost 3 bases and J lost 5 bases. The CDR3 is CASSFQRGNNEQFF. The DNA of the CDR3 is TGTGCCAGCAGTTTCCAGCGGGGGAACAATGAGCAGTTCTTC.

The rearrangement links TRBV2 to TRBJ2-7; D is unresolved. This CDR3 is 14 amino acids long. Germline CDR1 and CDR2: SNHLY and FYNNEI. V lost 4 bases, J lost 1 base, and 11 bases lay in between. The DNA for the CDR3 is TGTGCCAGCAGTGTTAGTCCGTCTTCCTACGAGCAGTACTTC. Its protein is CASSVSPSSYEQYF. Together with reference TRBV2 and TRBJ2-7, the CDR3 gives the full variable domain: EPEVTQTPSHQVTQMGQEVILRCVPISNHLYFYWYRQILGQKVEFLVSFYNNEISEKSEIFDDQFSVERPDGSNFTLKIRSTKLEDSAMYFCASSVSPSSYEQYFGPGTRLTVT.

The CDR3 DNA reads as TGTGCCAGCAGCTTGGTAGGGGCTGGCACTGAAGCTTTCTTT. As protein: CASSLVGAGTEAFF. This chain connects TRBV5-5 to TRBJ1-1; D is perhaps TRBD1 (5 bases). The CDR3 covers 14 residues. From germline, CDR1 is SGHKS and CDR2 YYEKEE (reference sequence). Trimming took 0 bases from V and 4 from J, leaving 10 bases between them. Filled out from reference TRBV5-5 and TRBJ1-1, the complete variable domain reads DAGVTQSPTHLIKTRGQQVTLRCSPISGHKSVSWYQQVLGQGPQFIFQYYEKEERGRGNFPDRFSARQFPNYSSELNVNALLLGDSALYLCASSLVGAGTEAFFGQGTRLTVV.

This chain joins TRBV27 and TRBJ1-1, with a weak D call TRBD1 (6 bases). Looked up from germline, CDR1 is MNHEY and CDR2 is SMNVEV (reference sequence). V lost 10 bases and J lost 8, with 17 bases in between. The CDR3 covers 12 residues. The CDR3 region is CANNTGRREAFF. The CDR3 DNA sequence: TGTGCCAACAACACAGGGAGAAGGGAAGCTTTCTTT.

The gene calls are TRBV29-1 and TRBJ1-2; 10 bases align to TRBD1. Germline V gene sequence: CDR1 SQVTM, CDR2 ANQGSEA. V lost 5 bases and J lost 4; bases outside the gene matches: 4. The CDR3 covers 13 residues. The CDR3 DNA is TGCAGCGTTAAGCGGACAGGGGGCTATGGCTACACCTTC. This codes for CSVKRTGGYGYTF.

This chain links TRBV5-6 with TRBJ2-2, with D uncertain. The CDR3 length is 14 residues. From germline, CDR1 is SGHDT and CDR2 YYEEEE. Trimming shortened V by 4 bases and J by 0 bases, and 7 bases separated the two germline ends. In nucleotides, the CDR3 is TGTGCCAGCAGCGGGCTCCCGAACACCGGGGAGCTGTTTTTT. Translation gives CASSGLPNTGELFF.

The chain joins TRBV6-5 to TRBJ1-6; 7 bases align to TRBD1. V lost 6 bases and J lost 9; bases outside the gene matches: 8. This CDR3 has 14 residues. Germline CDR1 reads MNHEY; CDR2 reads SVGAGI. CDR3 DNA sequence: TGTGCCAGCAGAAAATGGGACAGCACTTCACCCCTCCACTTT. Residues: CASRKWDSTSPLHF.